The next 25 T cell receptor beta chains were all read from a single sample in a study of CD8+ T cells in alopecia areata. Extracted RNA was reverse transcribed, and the resulting cDNA served as sequencing template. Method: immunoSEQ multiplex PCR; TCRdb's copy keeps in-frame clones and lacks some. The sample shows hundreds of thousands of clones, 67% of them seen only once. This sample comprised CD4+ T cells sorted from blood, obtained at week 0. These TCRs come from a human donor with alopecia areata.

This clone was observed a handful of times. This chain connects TRBV29-1 to TRBJ1-1; TRBD1 might be the D (5 bases). The V end was cut by 3 bases, the J end by 1 base, with 15 bases between. Germline V gene lookup returns CDR1 SQVTM and CDR2 ANQGSEA. The CDR3 runs 15 residues. The CDR3 DNA sequence: TGCAGCGTTGATTGGGGGGGAGGCAGGAACACTGAAGCTTTCTTT. Amino acids: CSVDWGGGRNTEAFF.

This rearrangement joins TRBV18 to TRBJ2-1; D not certain. The germline V and J ends were trimmed by 3 bases and 0 bases, with 12 bases remaining between them. Germline V lookup: CDR1 KGHSH, CDR2 LQKENI. CDR3 length: 16 residues. CDR3 amino acids: CASSPHKELSYNEQFF. CDR3 sequence (DNA): TGTGCCAGCTCACCCCACAAGGAGCTCTCCTACAATGAGCAGTTCTTC.

The V gene is TRBV18, the J gene TRBJ1-1; possibly TRBD1 for D (5 bases). This CDR3 comprises 15 residues. The V gene lost 2 bases and the J gene lost 10 bases, with 20 bases spanning the gap. Germline V gene sequence: CDR1 KGHSH, CDR2 LQKENI. CDR3 amino acids: CASSPNPGTEEGAFF. DNA for the CDR3: TGTGCCAGCTCACCAAATCCCGGGACGGAGGAGGGAGCTTTCTTT.

This clone appeared a few times. This chain links TRBV30 with TRBJ1-6; no clear D. Trimming removed 5 bases from V and 7 bases from J, with 6 bases in between. The CDR3 extends over 11 amino acids. Germline V gene data show CDR1 as GTSNPN and CDR2 as SVGIG (reference sequence). The CDR3 loop is CAWAHNSPLHF. As DNA, the CDR3 is TGTGCCTGGGCTCACAATTCACCCCTCCACTTT.

The DNA for the CDR3 is TGTGCCATCAGTACGGTTCGGGGGGCGCCCACAGATACGCAGTATTTT. As protein: CAISTVRGAPTDTQYF. This rearrangement joins TRBV10-3 to TRBJ2-3; D possibly corresponds to TRBD2 (7 bases). CDR3 length: 16 amino acids. Germline CDR1 ENHRY, CDR2 SYGVKD. Trimming pared 5 bases from V and 2 bases from J, leaving 17 bases between.

The chain recombines TRBV7-9 with TRBJ2-5; unclear D gene. The germline V gene encodes CDR1 SEHNR and CDR2 FQNEAQ (reference sequence). Trimming took off 1 base at V and 5 bases at J, with 5 bases between the two ends. CDR3 length equals 12 residues. CDR3 coding DNA: TGTGCCAGCAGCTTAGGGCCGGAGACCCAGTACTTC. It encodes CASSLGPETQYF.

This chain uses TRBV11-2 with TRBJ2-5; 7 bases align to TRBD2. With V trimmed by 3 bases and J by 2 bases, 3 bases remained unmatched. This CDR3 is built from 14 residues. Germline values: CDR1 SGHAT, CDR2 FQNNGV. The CDR3, as DNA: TGTGCCAGCAGCTTTGGGACTAATCAAGAGACCCAGTACTTC. It encodes CASSFGTNQETQYF.

The chain has TRBV4-1 and TRBJ1-6; D uncertain. Looked up from germline, CDR1 is MGHRA and CDR2 is YSYEKL. The CDR3 covers 16 residues. V gave up 4 bases and J gave up 10 bases, with 20 bases separating them. This CDR3 is CASSPGTSPWGSPLHF. The CDR3 DNA follows: TGCGCCAGCAGCCCAGGAACATCCCCTTGGGGATCACCCCTCCACTTT.

The V and J genes are TRBV10-2 and TRBJ2-5; no reliable D call. The V end lost 6 bases, the J end lost 2 bases, and 16 bases lay between the germline ends. This CDR3 comprises 15 residues. The germline CDR1 and CDR2 sequences are WSHSY and SAAADI. The CDR3 here is CASSHPSRGQETQYF. The CDR3, as DNA: TGCGCCAGCAGCCACCCGAGTCGTGGGCAAGAGACCCAGTACTTC.

The chain recombines TRBV29-1 with TRBJ2-4, with 8 bases that match TRBD1. V trimming: 8 bases; J trimming: 8 bases; junction bases outside the gene matches: 8. CDR1 and CDR2 (germline): SQVTM, ANQGSEA. This CDR3 spans 12 amino acids. The CDR3, as DNA: TGCAGCATTGGACAGGGTAGGGACATTCAGTACTTC. It specifies CSIGQGRDIQYF. The variable domain in full, with the rest retrieved from reference TRBV29-1 and TRBJ2-4, is SAVISQKPSRDICQRGTSLTIQCQVDSQVTMMFWYRQQPGQSLTLIATANQGSEATYESGFVIDKFPISRPNLTFSTLTVSNMSPEDSSIYLCSIGQGRDIQYFGAGTRLSVL.

This clone was observed a few times. The chain recombines TRBV5-6 with TRBJ2-1; tentative D call: TRBD2 (6 bases). CDR1 and CDR2 (germline): SGHDT, YYEEEE. Trimming cost V 0 bases and J 6 bases, with 10 bases left between them. This CDR3 is built from 14 residues. In DNA form, the CDR3 reads TGTGCCAGCAGCTTGGACGGGAGTCGCAATGAGCAGTTCTTC. Amino acids: CASSLDGSRNEQFF.

V usage is TRBV4-2 and J usage is TRBJ2-5, with 12 positions matching TRBD2. The CDR3 length is 17 residues. CDR1 LGHNA and CDR2 YNFKEQ come from the germline V gene. J lost 1 base, V lost 2 bases, and 5 bases had no gene match. The CDR3 reads CASSQMTSGGLQETQYF. DNA for the CDR3: TGTGCCAGCAGCCAAATGACTAGCGGGGGCCTCCAAGAGACCCAGTACTTC.

The chain carries TRBV30 and TRBJ1-2; weak D call: TRBD1 (6 bases). V lost 5 bases and J lost 3, with 16 bases in between. Germline lookup yields CDR1 GTSNPN and CDR2 SVGIG (reference sequence). The CDR3 sequence is 14 residues long. As DNA, the CDR3 is TGTGCCTGGGACTTTAAGGGGGTCTACTATGGCTACACCTTC. Amino acid sequence: CAWDFKGVYYGYTF.

In its sample, this clone was seen a few times. The sample carries other DNA sequences with the same CDR3. This chain uses TRBV7-9 with TRBJ2-2; D not resolved. Germline V lookup: CDR1 SEHNR, CDR2 FQNEAQ (reference sequence). V was pared by 5 bases and J by 2 bases, with 3 bases between. The CDR3 is 12 residues long. The DNA for the CDR3 is TGTGCCAGCAGCCTAAACACCGGGGAGCTGTTTTTT. Translated, it gives CASSLNTGELFF.

The CDR3 DNA sequence: TGTGCCAGCAGCCGACAGGGGGAGACCCAGTACTTC. It specifies CASSRQGETQYF. V and J are TRBV4-2 and TRBJ2-5; 8 bases align to TRBD1. In germline, CDR1 is LGHNA, CDR2 YNFKEQ. V was clipped by 4 bases and J by 5 bases; unmatched bases: 0. This CDR3 is 12 amino acids long.

This clone was counted a single time. V gene TRBV30 combines with J gene TRBJ1-2, with unresolved D. The CDR3 runs to 14 residues. Germline V gives CDR1 GTSNPN, CDR2 SVGIG (reference sequence). V lost 0 bases, J lost 0 bases, and 8 bases lay in between. CDR3 in amino acids: CAWSVTRTNYGYTF. In DNA form, the CDR3 reads TGTGCCTGGAGTGTAACACGAACTAACTATGGCTACACCTTC. Complete variable domain (other parts from reference TRBV30 and TRBJ1-2): SQTIHQWPATLVQPVGSPLSLECTVEGTSNPNLYWYRQAAGRGLQLLFYSVGIGQISSEVPQNLSASRPQDRQFILSSKKLLLSDSGFYLCAWSVTRTNYGYTFGSGTRLTVV.

The chain is built from TRBV5-6 and TRBJ1-1; TRBD1 matches at 8 bases. Losses at the gene ends were 0 bases for V and 0 bases for J; bases not matched to a gene: 4. Germline CDR1 reads SGHDT; CDR2 reads YYEEEE. The CDR3 spans 16 residues. CDR3 in amino acids: CASSLGAGGLNTEAFF. DNA for the CDR3: TGTGCCAGCAGCTTGGGAGCAGGGGGCTTGAACACTGAAGCTTTCTTT.

The chain links TRBV19 to TRBJ2-7; a possible D gene is TRBD1 (5 bases). Looked up from germline, CDR1 is LNHDA and CDR2 is SQIVND (reference sequence). The CDR3 totals 13 residues. The V end was cut by 4 bases, the J end by 6 bases, with 13 bases between. CDR3 residues: CASSTAGWSEQYF. The CDR3 region has the DNA TGTGCCAGTAGTACCGCAGGGTGGTCCGAGCAGTACTTC.

This clone has a handful of counts. The chain combines TRBV29-1 with TRBJ2-7, with 7 positions matching TRBD1. Losses at the gene ends were 7 bases for V and 7 bases for J; bases not matched to a gene: 16. CDR3 length: 14 residues. Germline-derived CDR1 and CDR2 are SQVTM and ANQGSEA. In DNA form, the CDR3 reads TGCAGCGGTTTGTCCGGGACAGAAGTCGGGGAGCAGTACTTC. Encoded protein: CSGLSGTEVGEQYF.

J is TRBJ2-4 and V is TRBV6-6; D is perhaps TRBD2 (6 bases). The CDR3 covers 12 residues. The germline CDR1 and CDR2 sequences are MNHNY and SVGAGI (reference sequence). Trimming took off 7 bases at V and 4 bases at J, with 8 bases between the two ends. CDR3 region: CASKGGKNIQYF. The CDR3 bases are TGTGCCAGCAAAGGAGGGAAAAACATTCAGTACTTC.

The chain links TRBV18 to TRBJ2-7; D unresolved. From germline, CDR1 is KGHSH and CDR2 LQKENI. The CDR3 extends over 11 amino acids. V was shortened by 5 bases and J by 5 bases, with 7 bases between the two germline ends. CDR3 in amino acids: CASSTTHEQYF. Here the CDR3 DNA reads TGTGCCAGCTCAACTACTCACGAGCAGTACTTC.

The sample holds one count of this clone. The V and J genes are TRBV5-1 and TRBJ2-3, with D unclear. The V end was cut by 6 bases, the J end by 2 bases, with 10 bases between. CDR1 is SGHRS and CDR2 is YFSETQ in the germline V gene. This CDR3 region has 13 residues. The CDR3 DNA reads TGCGCCAGCACCGAACAATTCACAGATACGCAGTATTTT. Translating it yields CASTEQFTDTQYF. Full variable domain (rest looked up from reference TRBV5-1 and TRBJ2-3): KAGVTQTPRYLIKTRGQQVTLSCSPISGHRSVSWYQQTPGQGLQFLFEYFSETQRNKGNFPGRFSGRQFSNSRSEMNVSTLELGDSALYLCASTEQFTDTQYFGPGTRLTVL.

This clone has just a few counts. V gene TRBV25-1 combines with J gene TRBJ2-4; D is uncertain. The CDR3 is 12 amino acids. With 3 bases removed from V and 6 bases from J, the gap between germline ends came to 6 bases. CDR1 is MGHDK and CDR2 is SYGVNS in the germline V gene. DNA of the CDR3: TGTGCCAGCAGTGATTCCGGAAACATTCAGTACTTC. The encoded protein is CASSDSGNIQYF.

The chain couples TRBV19 to TRBJ2-7; weak D call: TRBD1 (6 bases). V dropped 3 bases and J dropped 2 bases, with 14 bases sitting between them. The CDR3 runs 15 residues. Germline CDR1 LNHDA, CDR2 SQIVND (reference sequence). The CDR3 DNA reads TGTGCCAGTAGTATGCCAGGGGTCTACCCCTACGAGCAGTACTTC. It encodes CASSMPGVYPYEQYF. Supplemented by reference TRBV19 and TRBJ2-7, the full variable domain reads DGGITQSPKYLFRKEGQNVTLSCEQNLNHDAMYWYRQDPGQGLRLIYYSQIVNDFQKGDIAEGYSVSREKKESFPLTVTSAQKNPTAFYLCASSMPGVYPYEQYFGPGTRLTVT.

This clone was counted only a few times. Mismatch with germline at one junction end may stem from a read error. This chain links TRBV5-4 with TRBJ1-4; D might be TRBD1 (6 bases). The CDR3 runs to 16 residues. Germline V gene lookup returns CDR1 SGHNT and CDR2 YYREEE (reference sequence). CDR3 amino acids: CASSQDLGAVNEKLFF. DNA for the CDR3: TGCGCCAGCAGCCAAGATTTGGGGGCGGTAAATGAAAAACTGTTTTTT.